The 8 T cell receptor beta chains presented below share a single source sample, sequenced in a study of T cells after yellow fever vaccination. TCRdb re-called the 5' RACE reads through MiXCR, storing one row per CDR3 protein. The sample carries almost 600,000 distinct CDR3 sequences, roughly 13% recorded once. Sample: PBMCs, taken on the day of the yellow fever booster vaccination. Every receptor here comes from a man aged 25-45 years who received the YFV17D yellow fever vaccine.

The chain joins TRBV6-2 or TRBV6-3 to TRBJ2-5; D gene uncertain. The CDR3 is made up of 12 amino acids. V was trimmed by 7 bases and J by 5 bases, leaving 11 bases between them. Germline CDR1 MNHEY, CDR2 SVGEGT. This CDR3 is CASNSFGETQYF. The DNA of the CDR3 is TGTGCCAGCAATTCTTTCGGGGAGACCCAGTACTTC.

At least ten counts were recorded for this clonotype. V usage is TRBV5-4 and J usage is TRBJ2-2; the match to TRBD2 covers 12 bases. Germline V gene sequence: CDR1 SGHNT, CDR2 YYREEE (reference sequence). CDR3 length equals 16 residues. J lost 1 base, V lost 4 bases, and 2 bases had no gene match. The CDR3 DNA follows: TGTGCCAGCAGCCCGACTAGCGGGGGGAACACCGGGGAGCTGTTTTTT. Its translation is CASSPTSGGNTGELFF.

The chain is built from TRBV6-2 or TRBV6-3 and TRBJ1-1; D gene ambiguous. CDR1 and CDR2 from the germline V gene are MNHEY and SVGEGT. V was pared by 0 bases and J by 5 bases, with 13 bases between. The CDR3 runs 15 residues. The CDR3 loop reads CASSYSPRKSTEAFF. In nucleotides, the CDR3 is TGTGCCAGCAGTTACTCGCCGAGAAAGTCAACTGAAGCTTTCTTT.

This clonotype occurred a few times. J is TRBJ2-7 and V is TRBV14, with 8 positions matching TRBD2. Germline V gene data show CDR1 as SGHDN and CDR2 as FVKESK. Trimming removed 3 bases from V and 7 bases from J; junction bases left unmatched: 11. The CDR3 extends over 15 amino acids. In nucleotides, the CDR3 is TGTGCCAGCAGCCAGACAGGACTAGCTGGGAGGGAGCAGTACTTC. This translates into CASSQTGLAGREQYF.

This clonotype has just a few counts. V gene TRBV29-1 combines with J gene TRBJ2-2; a possible D gene is TRBD2 (6 bases). V lost 8 bases to trimming and J lost 7 bases, with 20 bases between them. The V gene's germline CDR1 is SQVTM and CDR2 ANQGSEA. The CDR3 loop spans 14 amino acids. The CDR3 region is CSFRTPLRGGELFF. The CDR3 DNA sequence: TGCAGCTTCCGGACACCTCTGCGGGGCGGGGAGCTGTTTTTT.

The V and J genes are TRBV9 and TRBJ2-7; D unresolved. The germline V gene has CDR1 SGDLS and CDR2 YYNGEE. Trimming shortened V by 0 bases and J by 6 bases, and 10 bases separated the two germline ends. This CDR3 is built from 13 residues. In DNA form, the CDR3 reads TGTGCCAGCAGCGTAGACACGACCAGCGAGCAGTACTTC. Translation: CASSVDTTSEQYF.

The J gene is TRBJ2-1, the V gene TRBV7-2, with D possibly being TRBD2 (6 bases). CDR3 length: 19 amino acids. Germline loops: CDR1 SGHTA, CDR2 FQGNSA. The V end lost 0 bases, the J end lost 2 bases, and 20 bases lay between the germline ends. CDR3 coding DNA: TGTGCCAGCAGCTTAGCGAGTGGAGTTGGCGGGAACCCCTACAATGAGCAGTTCTTC. Its protein product is CASSLASGVGGNPYNEQFF.

The chain joins TRBV3-1 to TRBJ2-7; 7 nucleotides match TRBD2. Trimming cost V 5 bases and J 0 bases; bases outside gene matches: 4. Per the germline V gene, CDR1 is LGHDT and CDR2 is YNNKEL (reference sequence). The CDR3 covers 14 residues. CDR3 DNA sequence: TGTGCCAGCAGCTTCACTAGCGACTCCTACGAGCAGTACTTC. Protein: CASSFTSDSYEQYF.